The rows below give T cell receptor beta chains drawn from one sample of a study of blood T cell repertoires in COVID-19. TCRdb's table, derived via immunoSEQ multiplex PCR, lists solely in-frame clones and lacks some. This sample yields some 320,000 clones, of which about 90% are seen a single time; about 7.8% belongs to the top ten. Sequenced sample: peripheral blood. All receptors derive from a woman aged 45 to 65 who had recovered from COVID-19. CDR3s include the opening cysteine and the closing phenylalanine or tryptophan. D genes are given only for firm matches. Expanded clones are given a class, and other clones once, few, many or no size at all.

v_gene: TRBV30
abundance: -
j_gene: TRBJ2-7
d_gene: TRBD2
CDR3nt: TGTGCCTGGAGTGTATCAGGACTAGCCGTGGAGTACTTC
CDR3aa: CAWSVSGLAVEYF

v_gene: TRBV10-3
abundance: -
j_gene: TRBJ2-1
d_gene: -
CDR3nt: TGTGCCACCGGACTGCCGGGGTGGGATGAGCAGTTCTTC
CDR3aa: CATGLPGWDEQFF

v_gene: TRBV6-5
abundance: many
j_gene: TRBJ1-2
d_gene: TRBD1
CDR3nt: TGTGCCAGCAGTTACTCTCCAGGGGGGATTGGCTACACCTTC
CDR3aa: CASSYSPGGIGYTF

v_gene: TRBV11-2
abundance: -
j_gene: TRBJ2-7
d_gene: -
CDR3nt: TGTGCCAGCAGCCTACGTATAGAGGGTAGGGAGCAGTACTTC
CDR3aa: CASSLRIEGREQYF

v_gene: TRBV6-5
abundance: -
j_gene: TRBJ2-5
d_gene: -
CDR3nt: TGTGCCAGCAGTTCTACCCGAAAAGAGACCCAGTACTTC
CDR3aa: CASSSTRKETQYF

v_gene: TRBV5-1
abundance: once
j_gene: TRBJ2-3
d_gene: TRBD2
CDR3nt: TGCGCCAGCAGCTTGGCCTTCGGGAGGGCCTCAGATACGCAGTATTTT
CDR3aa: CASSLAFGRASDTQYF

v_gene: TRBV28
abundance: -
j_gene: TRBJ1-5
d_gene: -
CDR3nt: TGTGCCAGCAGCTTCTCAACAGGGTGGAATCAGCCCCAGCATTTT
CDR3aa: CASSFSTGWNQPQHF

v_gene: TRBV23-1
abundance: -
j_gene: TRBJ2-1
d_gene: -
CDR3nt: TGCGCCAGCAGTCAATCTGACACAAGCGGTCTGAACGTTTCAGGCTACAATGAGCAGTTCTTC
CDR3aa: CASSQSDTSGLNVSGYNEQFF

v_gene: TRBV5-6
abundance: -
j_gene: TRBJ2-1
d_gene: TRBD2
CDR3nt: TGTGCCAGCAGCCGGCGACTAGCGGGGGATTACAATGAGCAGTTCTTC
CDR3aa: CASSRRLAGDYNEQFF

v_gene: TRBV10-1
abundance: -
j_gene: TRBJ1-1
d_gene: -
CDR3nt: TGCGCCAGCAGTGAGTGGTGGGGTCGGGGATGTAAGAAGGCCACTGAAGCTTTCTTT
CDR3aa: CASSEWWGRGCKKATEAFF

v_gene: TRBV3-1/TRBV3-2
abundance: -
j_gene: TRBJ2-5
d_gene: TRBD2
CDR3nt: TGTGCCAGCAGCCCCCTCTCGGGGGGGCCTGGGGCAGAGACCCAGTACTTC
CDR3aa: CASSPLSGGPGAETQYF

v_gene: TRBV6-2/TRBV6-3
abundance: -
j_gene: TRBJ1-5
d_gene: -
CDR3nt: TGTGCCAGCAGTTACACGGGGGGCATAGGTATCCAGCCCCAGCATTTT
CDR3aa: CASSYTGGIGIQPQHF

v_gene: TRBV28
abundance: -
j_gene: TRBJ2-5
d_gene: -
CDR3nt: TGTGCCAGCAGTTTAATCGGAGCATCAATCCAAGAGACCCAGTACTTC
CDR3aa: CASSLIGASIQETQYF

v_gene: TRBV19
abundance: -
j_gene: TRBJ2-6
d_gene: -
CDR3nt: TGTGCCAGTACGGGGATGAAATCTGGGGCCAACGTCCTGACTTTC
CDR3aa: CASTGMKSGANVLTF

v_gene: TRBV5-1
abundance: -
j_gene: TRBJ2-1
d_gene: TRBD2
CDR3nt: TGCGCCAGCAGCACTAGCGGGAGTACCTACAATGAGCAGTTCTTC
CDR3aa: CASSTSGSTYNEQFF

v_gene: TRBV7-2
abundance: -
j_gene: TRBJ1-1
d_gene: -
CDR3nt: TGTGCCAGCAGCTATAAAAGGCGGGAAACTGAAGCTTTCTTT
CDR3aa: CASSYKRRETEAFF

v_gene: TRBV30
abundance: -
j_gene: TRBJ1-5
d_gene: TRBD1
CDR3nt: TGTGCCTGGGGACAGGATAGCAATCAGCCCCAGCATTTT
CDR3aa: CAWGQDSNQPQHF

v_gene: TRBV28
abundance: -
j_gene: TRBJ2-1
d_gene: -
CDR3nt: TGTGCCAGCAGAGCAGACAGGGGAGGGTACAATGAGCAGTTCTTC
CDR3aa: CASRADRGGYNEQFF

v_gene: TRBV5-4
abundance: -
j_gene: TRBJ1-2
d_gene: TRBD1
CDR3nt: TGTGCCAGCAGCTCACAGGGGTCTGACTATGGCTACACCTTC
CDR3aa: CASSSQGSDYGYTF

v_gene: TRBV15
abundance: -
j_gene: TRBJ2-7
d_gene: -
CDR3nt: TGTGCCACCAGCAGAGAGTCAGGACAGAGCACATACGAGCAGTACTTC
CDR3aa: CATSRESGQSTYEQYF

v_gene: TRBV3-1/TRBV3-2
abundance: -
j_gene: TRBJ2-7
d_gene: TRBD2
CDR3nt: TGTGCCAGCAGCCGGATAGCGGGAGGACGCTACGAGCAGTACTTC
CDR3aa: CASSRIAGGRYEQYF

v_gene: TRBV7-9
abundance: -
j_gene: TRBJ1-4
d_gene: -
CDR3nt: TGTGCCAGCAGCTTTACAGGGTTGGCTGAAAAACTGTTTTTT
CDR3aa: CASSFTGLAEKLFF

v_gene: TRBV6-4
abundance: -
j_gene: TRBJ2-5
d_gene: TRBD1
CDR3nt: TGTGCCAGGGCCCAGGGGGCGTTGGCGAAGACCCAGTACTTC
CDR3aa: CARAQGALAKTQYF

v_gene: TRBV6-5
abundance: -
j_gene: TRBJ1-2
d_gene: TRBD1
CDR3nt: TGTGCCAGCAGCCGAACAGGGGGCGCGGGCTATGGCTACACCTTC
CDR3aa: CASSRTGGAGYGYTF

v_gene: TRBV27
abundance: -
j_gene: TRBJ1-1
d_gene: -
CDR3nt: TGTGCCAGCAGCCCACGGGGGAACACTGAAGCTTTCTTT
CDR3aa: CASSPRGNTEAFF

v_gene: TRBV2
abundance: -
j_gene: TRBJ2-5
d_gene: -
CDR3nt: TGTGCCAGCAGTACCCGAGGGTCCCACCAAGAGACCCAGTACTTC
CDR3aa: CASSTRGSHQETQYF

v_gene: TRBV18
abundance: -
j_gene: TRBJ1-1
d_gene: TRBD1
CDR3nt: TGTGCCAGCTCACCACTCAGGGGGCAGGGGACTGAAGCTTTCTTT
CDR3aa: CASSPLRGQGTEAFF

v_gene: TRBV28
abundance: once
j_gene: TRBJ2-7
d_gene: TRBD1
CDR3nt: TGTGCCAGCTCGCGGGACAGGGGTTCCTACGAGCAGTACTTC
CDR3aa: CASSRDRGSYEQYF

v_gene: TRBV19
abundance: -
j_gene: TRBJ2-2
d_gene: -
CDR3nt: TGTGCCAGTAGTACTGGGCTGAGGAACACCGGGGAGCTGTTTTTT
CDR3aa: CASSTGLRNTGELFF

v_gene: TRBV12-3/TRBV12-4
abundance: -
j_gene: TRBJ1-2
d_gene: TRBD1
CDR3nt: TGTGCCAGCAGCTTGACAGGGTTGGATGGCTACACCTTC
CDR3aa: CASSLTGLDGYTF

v_gene: TRBV30
abundance: -
j_gene: TRBJ2-3
d_gene: TRBD2
CDR3nt: TGTGCCTGGAGTGTGGGAGGGTTCACAGATACGCAGTATTTT
CDR3aa: CAWSVGGFTDTQYF

v_gene: TRBV6-1
abundance: -
j_gene: TRBJ2-1
d_gene: -
CDR3nt: TGTGCCAGCAGTGAAAGGGAGACTAGTCACAATGAGCAGTTCTTC
CDR3aa: CASSERETSHNEQFF

v_gene: TRBV5-1
abundance: -
j_gene: TRBJ2-5
d_gene: -
CDR3nt: TGCGCCAGCAGCTGGAGGGACAGACAAGAGACCCAGTACTTC
CDR3aa: CASSWRDRQETQYF

v_gene: TRBV9
abundance: -
j_gene: TRBJ2-5
d_gene: TRBD2
CDR3nt: TGTGCCAGCAGCGTAGGTGGGGGAGCGGGGGAGACCCAGTACTTC
CDR3aa: CASSVGGGAGETQYF

v_gene: TRBV19
abundance: -
j_gene: TRBJ2-1
d_gene: -
CDR3nt: TGTGCCAGTAGCCCCCTAAGCTCCTACAATGAGCAGTTCTTC
CDR3aa: CASSPLSSYNEQFF

v_gene: TRBV6-4
abundance: -
j_gene: TRBJ1-5
d_gene: TRBD1
CDR3nt: TGTGCCAGCAGTGACCGGGGACAGAGCTATCAGCCCCAGCATTTT
CDR3aa: CASSDRGQSYQPQHF

v_gene: TRBV6-2/TRBV6-3
abundance: once
j_gene: TRBJ2-5
d_gene: TRBD2
CDR3nt: TGTGCCAGCAGTTTTCTTCTAGAGGGGGAAGGACTAGCGGGTTGGGAGACCCAGTACTTC
CDR3aa: CASSFLLEGEGLAGWETQYF

v_gene: TRBV3-1/TRBV3-2
abundance: few
j_gene: TRBJ1-1
d_gene: -
CDR3nt: TGTGCCAGCAGCCAAGTCAGGAGGACTGAAGCTTTCTTT
CDR3aa: CASSQVRRTEAFF

v_gene: TRBV29-1
abundance: -
j_gene: TRBJ2-3
d_gene: -
CDR3nt: TGCAGCGGGGGGACGGGAGATACGCAGTATTTT
CDR3aa: CSGGTGDTQYF

v_gene: TRBV20-1
abundance: -
j_gene: TRBJ2-1
d_gene: TRBD1
CDR3nt: TGCAGTGCTAGTGACAGGGGCCATGAGCAGTTCTTC
CDR3aa: CSASDRGHEQFF

v_gene: TRBV6-5
abundance: few
j_gene: TRBJ1-2
d_gene: -
CDR3nt: TGTGCCAGCAGTTACTCGATGTTTTCAGGGGTTTATGGCTACACCTTC
CDR3aa: CASSYSMFSGVYGYTF

v_gene: TRBV5-1
abundance: -
j_gene: TRBJ2-6
d_gene: -
CDR3nt: TGCGCCAGCAGCTTGATGTCAGGGTTCTCTGGGGCCAACGTCCTGACTTTC
CDR3aa: CASSLMSGFSGANVLTF

v_gene: TRBV20-1
abundance: -
j_gene: TRBJ2-2
d_gene: TRBD1
CDR3nt: TGCAGTGCTAGTAGGCAGGGGGTAAACACCGGGGAGCTGTTTTTT
CDR3aa: CSASRQGVNTGELFF

v_gene: TRBV19
abundance: -
j_gene: TRBJ1-5
d_gene: -
CDR3nt: TGTGCCAGTAGTATGTCAGTCCGCAGGGTAAAATTTCAGCCCCAGCATTTT
CDR3aa: CASSMSVRRVKFQPQHF

v_gene: TRBV10-3
abundance: -
j_gene: TRBJ2-4
d_gene: TRBD1
CDR3nt: TGTGCCATCAGTGTCGACAGGGTGAACATTCAGTACTTC
CDR3aa: CAISVDRVNIQYF

v_gene: TRBV12-3/TRBV12-4
abundance: -
j_gene: TRBJ2-1
d_gene: -
CDR3nt: TGTGCCAGCAGGGCAGGGGCTGAGCAGTTCTTC
CDR3aa: CASRAGAEQFF

v_gene: TRBV5-1
abundance: -
j_gene: TRBJ2-3
d_gene: TRBD2
CDR3nt: TGCGCCAGCAGCTTGGGGCAGGGAGGGACAGATACGCAGTATTTT
CDR3aa: CASSLGQGGTDTQYF

v_gene: TRBV28
abundance: -
j_gene: TRBJ2-7
d_gene: TRBD2
CDR3nt: TGTGCCAGCAGATGGGGGGGCGAGCAGTACTTC
CDR3aa: CASRWGGEQYF

v_gene: TRBV6-6
abundance: -
j_gene: TRBJ1-1
d_gene: -
CDR3nt: TGTGCCAGCAGCCTTACAGGGAACACTGAAGCTTTCTTT
CDR3aa: CASSLTGNTEAFF